The rows below give T cell receptor beta chains drawn from one sample of a study of a mutant IDH1 vaccine in newly diagnosed glioma. Their target antigens are unknown. The repertoire was sequenced with immunoSEQ multiplex PCR; TCRdb's copy has only in-frame clones and lacks some. Here the sample spans around 70,000 clones, roughly 84% being singletons. This specimen was PBMCs, taken from a glioma patient whose treatment included an IDH1 peptide vaccine. The receptors originated from a young man with glioma. Both conserved end residues are part of each CDR3. A D gene is named only where the DNA matches it firmly. Size is omitted from some rows. Given values are once, few, many or a class for expanded clones.

clone_size | d_call | j_call | cdr3_length | v_call | cdr3_aa | cdr3_nt
- | - | TRBJ2-7 | 12 | TRBV28 | CASSLLQAEQYF | TGTGCCAGCAGTTTACTGCAGGCCGAGCAGTACTTC
- | TRBD1 | TRBJ2-1 | 14 | TRBV6-5 | CASSYGGTGNEQFF | TGTGCCAGCAGTTACGGGGGGACAGGGAATGAGCAGTTCTTC
- | - | TRBJ1-2 | 15 | TRBV6-5 | CASSYSKRDNYGYTF | TGTGCCAGCAGCTACTCGAAGCGGGACAACTATGGCTACACCTTC
- | - | TRBJ2-5 | 13 | TRBV5-1 | CASSRGQKETQYF | TGCGCCAGCAGCCGAGGACAGAAAGAGACCCAGTACTTC
few | - | TRBJ2-6 | 13 | TRBV25-1 | CASSFSGANVLTF | TGTGCCAGCAGTTTCTCTGGGGCCAACGTCCTGACTTTC
- | - | TRBJ1-1 | 14 | TRBV15 | CATSRERGGTEAFF | TGTGCCACCAGCAGAGAGCGAGGAGGGACTGAAGCTTTCTTT
- | - | TRBJ1-5 | 15 | TRBV6-5 | CASSYSSVYNQPQHF | TGTGCCAGCAGTTACTCGAGCGTCTACAATCAGCCCCAGCATTTT
- | - | TRBJ1-4 | 14 | TRBV11-2 | CASSLVGENEKLFF | TGTGCCAGCAGCTTAGTTGGGGAAAATGAAAAACTGTTTTTT
few | - | TRBJ1-5 | 14 | TRBV2 | CASRPAANNQPQHF | TGTGCCAGCAGACCCGCGGCGAACAATCAGCCCCAGCATTTT
- | - | TRBJ2-3 | 14 | TRBV6-6 | CASSPKQLVDTQYF | TGTGCCAGCAGCCCCAAGCAACTTGTGGATACGCAGTATTTT
once | TRBD1 | TRBJ1-2 | 15 | TRBV6-1 | CASSEAGTAIYGYTF | TGTGCCAGCAGTGAAGCTGGGACAGCCATTTATGGCTACACCTTC
- | TRBD1 | TRBJ1-2 | 18 | TRBV5-1 | CASSSALGQGPGGYGYTF | TGCGCCAGCAGCTCAGCGTTGGGACAGGGACCGGGGGGCTATGGCTACACCTTC
once | TRBD2 | TRBJ2-7 | 16 | TRBV2 | CASTTLQGGSGLEQYF | TGTGCCAGCACAACCCTCCAGGGAGGGAGTGGCTTAGAGCAGTACTTC
- | - | TRBJ1-5 | 17 | TRBV2 | CASSDSSAIYSNQPQHF | TGTGCCAGCAGTGACTCCAGCGCGATTTATAGCAATCAGCCCCAGCATTTT
- | TRBD1 | TRBJ1-2 | 17 | TRBV19 | CASSPSGTGVTNYGYTF | TGTGCCAGTAGCCCCAGTGGGACAGGGGTGACTAACTATGGCTACACCTTC
few | TRBD1 | TRBJ2-2 | 16 | TRBV7-2 | CASSLVGTGRTGELFF | TGTGCCAGCAGCTTAGTCGGGACAGGGAGGACCGGGGAGCTGTTTTTT
once | - | TRBJ2-1 | 14 | TRBV5-1 | CASSLVVGRSEQFF | TGCGCCAGCAGCTTGGTAGTGGGCCGAAGTGAGCAGTTCTTC
- | - | TRBJ2-3 | 11 | TRBV2 | CASRGEDTQYF | TGTGCCAGCAGGGGGGAAGATACGCAGTATTTT
- | TRBD1 | TRBJ1-1 | 18 | TRBV19 | CASSVRQGTTNMNTEAFF | TGTGCCAGTAGTGTCCGACAGGGGACAACCAACATGAACACTGAAGCTTTCTTT
- | TRBD2 | TRBJ2-1 | 14 | TRBV6-1 | CASSDWTSVNEQFF | TGTGCCAGCAGTGATTGGACTAGCGTCAATGAGCAGTTCTTC
- | - | TRBJ1-4 | 14 | TRBV5-6 | CASSLPGTNEKLFF | TGTGCCAGCAGCTTGCCGGGAACTAATGAAAAACTGTTTTTT
- | - | TRBJ2-7 | 16 | TRBV27 | CASSHPPKTGSYEQYF | TGTGCCAGCAGTCATCCCCCAAAGACAGGTTCCTACGAGCAGTACTTC
once | - | TRBJ2-3 | 14 | TRBV7-9 | CASSLEGRTDTQYF | TGTGCCAGCAGCTTAGAAGGACGGACAGATACGCAGTATTTT
- | - | TRBJ1-3 | 14 | TRBV10-3 | CAAIGVGSGNTIYF | TGTGCCGCCATTGGGGTGGGCTCTGGAAACACCATATATTTT
- | TRBD2 | TRBJ2-3 | 18 | TRBV14 | CASSQESASGRDTDTQYF | TGTGCCAGCAGCCAAGAATCCGCTAGCGGGAGAGACACAGATACGCAGTATTTT
- | - | TRBJ2-2 | 16 | TRBV4-3 | CASSQGTSANTGELFF | TGCGCCAGCAGCCAAGGTACCAGCGCGAACACCGGGGAGCTGTTTTTT
- | - | TRBJ2-7 | 11 | TRBV5-8 | CASSPAYEQYF | TGTGCCAGCAGTCCAGCCTACGAGCAGTACTTC
once | TRBD1 | TRBJ1-2 | 15 | TRBV19 | CASSMPRQGQARYTF | TGTGCCAGTAGTATGCCCCGCCAGGGACAGGCTCGCTACACCTTC
- | - | TRBJ1-2 | 14 | TRBV14 | CASSQDLVGDGYTF | TGTGCCAGCAGCCAAGATCTGGTTGGTGATGGCTACACCTTC
- | - | TRBJ1-4 | 12 | TRBV5-6 | CASSLPNEKLFF | TGTGCCAGCAGCTTGCCCAATGAAAAACTGTTTTTT
- | TRBD2 | TRBJ2-7 | 16 | TRBV13 | CASNSGLAGISYEQYF | TGTGCCAGCAACTCGGGACTAGCGGGAATTTCCTACGAGCAGTACTTC
once | TRBD1 | TRBJ1-1 | 14 | TRBV30 | CAWIFRGGWTEAFF | TGTGCCTGGATCTTCAGGGGGGGCTGGACTGAAGCTTTCTTT
few | TRBD1 | TRBJ1-1 | 14 | TRBV11-2 | CASSWNRGNTEAFF | TGTGCCAGCAGCTGGAACAGGGGCAACACTGAAGCTTTCTTT
- | - | TRBJ1-2 | 15 | TRBV7-9 | CASSPRRGRSYGYTF | TGTGCCAGCAGCCCCCGGCGTGGGCGGTCCTATGGCTACACCTTC
once | - | TRBJ2-5 | 16 | TRBV14 | CASSHFTGIPLETQYF | TGTGCCAGCAGCCACTTTACCGGGATCCCCCTTGAGACCCAGTACTTC
- | - | TRBJ2-3 | 17 | TRBV15 | CATSRDVVPASTDTQYF | TGTGCCACCAGCAGAGATGTAGTCCCAGCTAGCACAGATACGCAGTATTTT
- | - | TRBJ1-5 | 14 | TRBV7-9 | CASSLGPGGQPQHF | TGTGCCAGCAGCTTAGGCCCGGGGGGCCAGCCCCAGCATTTT
- | - | TRBJ1-5 | 24 | TRBV7-3 | CASSLRITAATTPWSSFSNQPQHF | TGTGCCAGCAGCTTAAGAATCACAGCCGCTACCACCCCCTGGTCCTCCTTTAGCAATCAGCCCCAGCATTTT
- | - | TRBJ2-2 | 16 | TRBV7-7 | CASSEAIGGRTGELFF | TGTGCTAGCAGCGAGGCTATCGGGGGGCGCACCGGGGAGCTGTTTTTT
- | - | TRBJ2-7 | 11 | TRBV2 | CASGDGYEQYF | TGTGCCAGCGGAGATGGGTACGAGCAGTACTTC
few | TRBD1 | TRBJ2-2 | 15 | TRBV7-3 | CASSRDRGGTGELFF | TGTGCCAGCAGCAGGGACAGGGGGGGTACCGGGGAGCTGTTTTTT
- | TRBD2 | TRBJ2-7 | 16 | TRBV4-1 | CASSQPTGTTSYEQYF | TGCGCCAGCAGCCAGCCGACCGGGACTACCTCCTACGAGCAGTACTTC
- | - | TRBJ1-4 | 13 | TRBV28 | CASRYGGNEKLFF | TGTGCCAGCAGATACGGTGGTAATGAAAAACTGTTTTTT
few | - | TRBJ1-6 | 15 | TRBV27 | CASSTPRELGSPLHF | TGTGCCAGCAGTACTCCCCGGGAACTGGGTTCACCCCTCCACTTT
few | - | TRBJ1-1 | 14 | TRBV5-1 | CASHQLTANTEAFF | TGCGCCAGCCACCAACTGACAGCGAACACTGAAGCTTTCTTT
- | - | TRBJ2-7 | 14 | TRBV6-1 | CASSEETAFYEQYF | TGTGCCAGCAGTGAGGAGACAGCGTTCTACGAGCAGTACTTC
- | - | TRBJ1-2 | 13 | TRBV10-3 | CAISDDRTYGYTF | TGTGCCATCAGTGACGACAGGACCTATGGCTACACCTTC
- | - | TRBJ1-2 | 14 | TRBV6-5 | CASSYSGTGQGYTF | TGTGCCAGCAGTTACTCGGGCACAGGACAAGGCTACACCTTC
- | TRBD2 | TRBJ2-7 | 15 | TRBV7-9 | CASSLTSGRIHEQYF | TGTGCCAGCAGCTTGACTAGCGGGAGAATTCACGAGCAGTACTTC
- | - | TRBJ2-2 | 13 | TRBV30 | CAWNVLGTGELFF | TGTGCCTGGAATGTTTTGGGGACCGGGGAGCTGTTTTTT
- | - | TRBJ2-5 | 16 | TRBV7-9 | CASSLGLQTLRETQYF | TGTGCCAGCAGCTTAGGATTACAGACCTTACGAGAGACCCAGTACTTC